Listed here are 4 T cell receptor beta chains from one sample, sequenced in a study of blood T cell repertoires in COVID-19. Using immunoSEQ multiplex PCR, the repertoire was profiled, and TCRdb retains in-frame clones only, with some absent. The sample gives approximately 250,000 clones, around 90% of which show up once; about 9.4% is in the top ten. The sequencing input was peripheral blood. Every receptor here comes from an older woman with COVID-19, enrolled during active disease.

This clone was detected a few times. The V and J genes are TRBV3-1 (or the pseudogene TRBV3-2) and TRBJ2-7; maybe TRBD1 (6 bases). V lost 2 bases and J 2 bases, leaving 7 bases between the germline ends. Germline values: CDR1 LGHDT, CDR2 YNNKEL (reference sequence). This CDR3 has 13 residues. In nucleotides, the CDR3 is TGTGCCAGCAGCCAACAGGGGACCTACGAGCAGTACTTC. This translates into CASSQQGTYEQYF.

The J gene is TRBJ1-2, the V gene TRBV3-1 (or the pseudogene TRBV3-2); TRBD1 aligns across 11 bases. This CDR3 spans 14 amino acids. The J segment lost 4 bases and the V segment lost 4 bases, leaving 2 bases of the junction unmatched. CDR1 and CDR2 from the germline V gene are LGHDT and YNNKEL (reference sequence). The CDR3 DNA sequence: TGTGCCAGCAGCCCCGGGACAGGGGGCTATGGCTACACCTTC. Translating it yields CASSPGTGGYGYTF.

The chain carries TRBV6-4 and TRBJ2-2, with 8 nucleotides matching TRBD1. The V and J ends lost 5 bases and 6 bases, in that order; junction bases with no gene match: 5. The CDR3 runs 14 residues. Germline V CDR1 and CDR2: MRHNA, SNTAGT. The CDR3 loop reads CASSRTGMSGELFF. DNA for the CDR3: TGTGCCAGCAGTAGGACAGGGATGTCCGGGGAGCTGTTTTTT.

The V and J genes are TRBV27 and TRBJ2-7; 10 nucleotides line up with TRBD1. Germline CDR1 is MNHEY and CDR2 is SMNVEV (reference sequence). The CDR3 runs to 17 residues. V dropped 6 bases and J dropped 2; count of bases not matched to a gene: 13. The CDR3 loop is CASSYRPGQGITYEQYF. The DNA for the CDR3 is TGTGCCAGCAGCTACCGTCCGGGACAGGGGATCACCTACGAGCAGTACTTC.